One sample yielded the 5 T cell receptor beta chains listed below, sequenced in a study of T cells expressing NK-cell markers. From its re-call of the 5' RACE reads, TCRdb lists each CDR3 protein once, without DNA. Here the sample table reports some 440,000 distinct CDR3 sequences. The specimen was blood T cells: a sorted CD56 or NKG2C T cell subset, CD4+ or CD8+ T cells, or bulk PBMC T cells (not recorded which). The receptors originated from a woman between 45 and 60 years old in good health.

This sequence joins TRBV7-2 and TRBJ2-6. The V gene's germline CDR1 is SGHTA and CDR2 FQGNSA. The CDR3 has 16 amino acids. The CDR3 loop is CASSPVRRFGANVLTF.

V gene TRBV11-2 combines with J gene TRBJ2-3; checking the TCRdb D call of TRBD1 is not possible without DNA. This CDR3 comprises 14 residues. Looked up from germline, CDR1 is SGHAT and CDR2 is FQNNGV. CDR3 in amino acids: CASSLPPGQGAQYF.

The chain combines TRBV10-3 with TRBJ2-7; TCRdb names TRBD2, which stays unverified in the absence of DNA. Germline CDR1 and CDR2: ENHRY and SYGVKD. This CDR3 is 15 amino acids long. Here the CDR3 reads CAISESGGGTHEQYF.

The chain uses TRBV24-1 and TRBJ1-1; as DNA is missing, the TRBD1 call by TCRdb cannot be tested. The germline gives CDR1 KGHDR, CDR2 SFDVKD. The CDR3 contains 14 residues. CDR3 residues: CATSGGPRPTEAFF.

The chain employs TRBV20-1 and TRBJ2-1; TCRdb's D call, TRBD1, is unchecked because there is no DNA. Germline-derived CDR1 and CDR2 are DFQATT and SNEGSKA (reference sequence). The CDR3 length is 11 residues. The CDR3 loop is CSAREGERQFF.